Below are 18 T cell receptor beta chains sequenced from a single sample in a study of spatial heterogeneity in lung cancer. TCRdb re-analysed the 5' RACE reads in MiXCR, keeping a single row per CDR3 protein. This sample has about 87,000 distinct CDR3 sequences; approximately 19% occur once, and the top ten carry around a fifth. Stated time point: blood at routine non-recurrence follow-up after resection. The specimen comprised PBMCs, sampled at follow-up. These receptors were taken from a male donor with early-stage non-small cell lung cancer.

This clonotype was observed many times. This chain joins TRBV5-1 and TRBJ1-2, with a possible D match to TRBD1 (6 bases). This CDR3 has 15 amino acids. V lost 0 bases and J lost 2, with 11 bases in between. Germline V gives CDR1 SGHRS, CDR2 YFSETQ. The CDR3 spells CASSLGQERNYGYTF. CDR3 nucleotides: TGCGCCAGCAGCTTGGGACAGGAACGCAACTATGGCTACACCTTC.

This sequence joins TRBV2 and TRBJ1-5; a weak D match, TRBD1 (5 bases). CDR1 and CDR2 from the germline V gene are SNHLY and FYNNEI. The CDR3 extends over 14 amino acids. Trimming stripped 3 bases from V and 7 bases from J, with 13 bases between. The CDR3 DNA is TGTGCCAGCAGTGAGCAGGGAGTAAGCCAGCCCCAGCATTTT. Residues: CASSEQGVSQPQHF.

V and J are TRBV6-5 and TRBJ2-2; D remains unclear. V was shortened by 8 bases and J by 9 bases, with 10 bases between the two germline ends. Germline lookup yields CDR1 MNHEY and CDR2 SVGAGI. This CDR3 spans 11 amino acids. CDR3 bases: TGTGCCAGCCACGAAGGCCGGGAGCTGTTTTTT. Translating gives CASHEGRELFF.

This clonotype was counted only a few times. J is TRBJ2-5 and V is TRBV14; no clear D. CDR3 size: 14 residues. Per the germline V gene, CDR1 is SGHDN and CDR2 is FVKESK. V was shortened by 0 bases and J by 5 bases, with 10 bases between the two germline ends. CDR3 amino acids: CASSQELRVETQYF. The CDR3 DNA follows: TGTGCCAGCAGCCAAGAATTACGGGTTGAGACCCAGTACTTC.

The CDR3 bases are TGTGCCAGCAGCTTAGAAGTCATGGTCACTGAAGCTTTCTTT. Its protein product is CASSLEVMVTEAFF. The chain is built from TRBV7-2 and TRBJ1-1; unclear D gene. Deletions cut 1 base from V and 4 bases from J, with 10 bases between. The CDR3 runs to 14 residues. The germline gives CDR1 SGHTA, CDR2 FQGNSA. Complete variable domain (other parts from reference TRBV7-2 and TRBJ1-1): GAGVSQSPSNKVTEKGKDVELRCDPISGHTALYWYRQSLGQGLEFLIYFQGNSAPDKSGLPSDRFSAERTGGSVSTLTIQRTQQEDSAVYLCASSLEVMVTEAFFGQGTRLTVV.

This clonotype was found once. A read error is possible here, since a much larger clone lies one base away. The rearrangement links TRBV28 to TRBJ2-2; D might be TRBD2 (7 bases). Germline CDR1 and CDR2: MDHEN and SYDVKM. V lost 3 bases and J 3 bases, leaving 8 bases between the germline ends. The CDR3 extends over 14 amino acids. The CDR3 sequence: CASSLGGHTGELFF. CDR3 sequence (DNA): TGTGCCAGCAGTTTGGGGGGGCACACCGGGGAGCTGTTTTTT.

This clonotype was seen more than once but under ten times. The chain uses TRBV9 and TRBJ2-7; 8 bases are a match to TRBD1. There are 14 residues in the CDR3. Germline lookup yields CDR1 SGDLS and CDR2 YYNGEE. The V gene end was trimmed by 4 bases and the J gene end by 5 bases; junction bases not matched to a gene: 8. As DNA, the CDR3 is TGTGCCAGCAGCTCTATGACAGGGGACCACGAGCAGTACTTC. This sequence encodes CASSSMTGDHEQYF. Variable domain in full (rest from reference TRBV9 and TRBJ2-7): DSGVTQTPKHLITATGQRVTLRCSPRSGDLSVYWYQQSLDQGLQFLIQYYNGEERAKGNILERFSAQQFPDLHSELNLSSLELGDSALYFCASSSMTGDHEQYFGPGTRLTVT.

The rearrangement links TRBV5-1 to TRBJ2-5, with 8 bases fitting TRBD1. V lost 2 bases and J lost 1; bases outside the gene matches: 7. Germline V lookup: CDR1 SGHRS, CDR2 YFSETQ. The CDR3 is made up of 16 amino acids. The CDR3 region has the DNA TGCGCCAGCAGCTTTGGGGACAGGACCTTCCAAGAGACCCAGTACTTC. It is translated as CASSFGDRTFQETQYF.

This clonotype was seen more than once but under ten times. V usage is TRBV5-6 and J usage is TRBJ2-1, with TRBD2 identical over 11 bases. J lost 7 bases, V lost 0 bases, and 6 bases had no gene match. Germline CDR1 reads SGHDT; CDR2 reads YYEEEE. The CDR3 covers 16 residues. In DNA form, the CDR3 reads TGTGCCAGCAGCTTGGTTTCTAGCGGGGGGCAGAATGAGCAGTTCTTC. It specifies CASSLVSSGGQNEQFF. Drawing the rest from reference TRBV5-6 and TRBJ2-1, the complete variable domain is DAGVTQSPTHLIKTRGQQVTLRCSPKSGHDTVSWYQQALGQGPQFIFQYYEEEERQRGNFPDRFSGHQFPNYSSELNVNALLLGDSALYLCASSLVSSGGQNEQFFGPGTRLTVL.

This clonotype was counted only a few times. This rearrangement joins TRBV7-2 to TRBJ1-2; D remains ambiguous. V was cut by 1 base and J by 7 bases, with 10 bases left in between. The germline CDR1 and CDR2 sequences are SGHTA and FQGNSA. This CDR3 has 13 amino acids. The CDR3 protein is CASSLERLAGYTF. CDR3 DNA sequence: TGTGCCAGCAGCTTAGAGCGGCTCGCTGGCTACACCTTC.

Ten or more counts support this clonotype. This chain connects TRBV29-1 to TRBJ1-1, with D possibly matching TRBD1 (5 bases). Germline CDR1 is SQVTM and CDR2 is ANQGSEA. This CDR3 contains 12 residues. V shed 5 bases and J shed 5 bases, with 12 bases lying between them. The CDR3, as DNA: TGCAGCGTTAGGGGAGTAATTACTGAAGCTTTCTTT. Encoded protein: CSVRGVITEAFF.

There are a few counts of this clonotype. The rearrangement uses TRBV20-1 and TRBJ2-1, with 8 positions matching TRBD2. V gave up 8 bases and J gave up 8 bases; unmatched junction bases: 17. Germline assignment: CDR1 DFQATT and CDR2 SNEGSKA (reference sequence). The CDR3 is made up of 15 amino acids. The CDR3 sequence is CSQISGTSGSHEQFF. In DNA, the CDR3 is TGCAGTCAAATTTCCGGGACTAGTGGTTCCCATGAGCAGTTCTTC.

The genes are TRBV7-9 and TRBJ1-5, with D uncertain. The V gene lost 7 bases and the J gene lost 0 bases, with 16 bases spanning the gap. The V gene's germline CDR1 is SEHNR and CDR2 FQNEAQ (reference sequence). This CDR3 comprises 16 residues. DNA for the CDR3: TGTGCCAGCACGAACTCCCGGGGAGATAGCAATCAGCCCCAGCATTTT. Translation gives CASTNSRGDSNQPQHF.

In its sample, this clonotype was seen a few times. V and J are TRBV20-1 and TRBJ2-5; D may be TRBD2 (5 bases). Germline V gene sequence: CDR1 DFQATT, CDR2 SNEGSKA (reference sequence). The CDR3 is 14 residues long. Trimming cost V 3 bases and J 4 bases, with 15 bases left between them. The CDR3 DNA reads TGCAGTGCTAGCCCTGAACTAGTCGGAGAGACCCAGTACTTC. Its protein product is CSASPELVGETQYF.

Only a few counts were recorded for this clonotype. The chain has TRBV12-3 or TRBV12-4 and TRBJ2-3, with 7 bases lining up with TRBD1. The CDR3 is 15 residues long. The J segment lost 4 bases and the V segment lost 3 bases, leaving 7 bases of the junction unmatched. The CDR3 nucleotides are TGTGCCAGCAGTTTGACAGGGAAGTTAGCAGATACGCAGTATTTT. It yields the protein CASSLTGKLADTQYF.

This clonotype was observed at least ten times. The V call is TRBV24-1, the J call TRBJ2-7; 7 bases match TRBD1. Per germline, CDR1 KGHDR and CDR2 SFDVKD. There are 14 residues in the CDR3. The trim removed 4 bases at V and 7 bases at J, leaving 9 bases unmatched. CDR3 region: CATSEWDSVREQYV. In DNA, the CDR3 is TGTGCCACCAGTGAGTGGGACAGTGTGCGAGAGCAGTACGTC.

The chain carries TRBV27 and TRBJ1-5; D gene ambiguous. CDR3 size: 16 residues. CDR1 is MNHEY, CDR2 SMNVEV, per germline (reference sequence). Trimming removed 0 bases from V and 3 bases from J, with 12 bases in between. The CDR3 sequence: CASSLSCLPSNQPQHF. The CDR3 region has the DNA TGTGCCAGCAGTTTATCGTGCCTTCCATCCAATCAGCCCCAGCATTTT.

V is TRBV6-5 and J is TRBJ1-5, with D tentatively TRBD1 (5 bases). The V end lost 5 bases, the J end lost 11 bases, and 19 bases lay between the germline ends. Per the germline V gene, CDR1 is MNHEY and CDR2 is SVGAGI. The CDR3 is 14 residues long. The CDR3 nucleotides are TGTGCCAGCAGTACCGGCCGGGGGGTAGGGTCCCAGCATTTT. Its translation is CASSTGRGVGSQHF.